The clone carrying this TCR beta chain was observed at least ten times. The record originates from a study of Graves' ophthalmopathy and Graves' hyperthyroidism. Someone took the PBMCs out of more than 8.5 ml of fresh peripheral blood. CDR1 MNHEY and CDR2 SMNVEV come from the germline V gene (reference sequence). The CDR3 is 16 amino acids. Trimming removed 6 bases from V and 0 bases from J; junction bases left unmatched: 11. RNA transcripts were the template, and TCR beta CDR3 regions were amplified from them. The first-round RT-PCR employed HTBI primers together with the Qiagen OneStep RT-PCR kit. A multiplex PCR was then performed as the second round. TCRdb itself ran the multiplex PCR reads through MiXCR, one entry per CDR3 protein. Among approximately 500,000 distinct CDR3 sequences listed, roughly an eighth were seen once.

V is TRBV27 and J is TRBJ2-7; TRBD1 matches at 7 bases. The sequenced sample was blood. This TCR was recovered from a woman under 40 with Graves' ophthalmopathy. Written as DNA, the CDR3 is TGTGCCAGCAGGCGACAGGGCCCAAAAAGCTCCTACGAGCAGTACTTC. Translating it yields CASRRQGPKSSYEQYF.